This T cell receptor beta chain derives from a study of brain T cells in children with intractable seizures. General study points: Only CDR3 sequence similarity suggested viral specificity, without known HCMV serostatus.

CDR3 length: 15 amino acids. Germline V gene sequence: CDR1 ENHRY, CDR2 SYGVKD. The V gene end was trimmed by 3 bases and the J gene end by 3 bases; junction bases not matched to a gene: 3. The time point: blood from clinic visit 5 months post-surgery; TSC patient then seizure free. The sequenced cases were selected for having the highest brain T cell transcript signatures. Comments on this clone: Its antigen remains unknown.

Produced via immunoSEQ multiplex PCR; TCRdb's table is partial and in-frame only. The sample includes about 320,000 clones, approximately 93% of them seen just once. This clonotype was obtained from a boy under two years old with tuberous sclerosis and intractable seizures. This sequence joins TRBV10-3 and TRBJ2-2; TRBD2 matches at 8 bases. Source: peripheral blood, taken approximately 5 months after surgery. CDR3 loop: CAISEGREDTGELFF. CDR3 DNA sequence: TGTGCCATCAGTGAAGGGCGGGAGGACACCGGGGAGCTGTTTTTT.